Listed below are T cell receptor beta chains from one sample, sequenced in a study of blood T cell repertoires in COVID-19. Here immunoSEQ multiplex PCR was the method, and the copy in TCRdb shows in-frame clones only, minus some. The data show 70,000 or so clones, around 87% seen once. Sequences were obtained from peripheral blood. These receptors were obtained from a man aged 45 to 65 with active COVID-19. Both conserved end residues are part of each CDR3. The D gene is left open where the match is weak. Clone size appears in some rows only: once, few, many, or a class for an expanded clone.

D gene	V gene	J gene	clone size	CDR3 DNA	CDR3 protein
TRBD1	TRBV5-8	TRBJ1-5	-	TGTGCCAGCAGCTTGTACAGGGGGTCGGATCAGCCCCAGCATTTT	CASSLYRGSDQPQHF
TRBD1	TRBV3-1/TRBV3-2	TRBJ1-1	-	TGTGCCAGCAGCCATACAGGGGGGAACACTGAAGCTTTCTTT	CASSHTGGNTEAFF
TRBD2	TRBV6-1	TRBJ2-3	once	TGTGCCAGCAGTGAACTGGGTAGCGGGGGAGATACGCAGTATTTT	CASSELGSGGDTQYF
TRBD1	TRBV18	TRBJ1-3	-	TGTGCCAGCTCACCGCAGCCGACAGGGAATGGAAACACCATATATTTT	CASSPQPTGNGNTIYF
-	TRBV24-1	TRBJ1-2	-	TGTGCCACCAGTGAACAAGACAGCTATGGCTACACCTTC	CATSEQDSYGYTF
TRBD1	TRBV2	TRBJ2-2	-	TGTGCCAGCAGCGTGGGGACAGGGGGTTACGGGGAGCTGTTTTTT	CASSVGTGGYGELFF
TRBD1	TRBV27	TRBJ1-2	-	TGTGCCAGCAGTTCCCCGACAGGGGTCTACACCTTC	CASSSPTGVYTF
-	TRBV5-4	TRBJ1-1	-	TGTGCCAGCAGCTTGTCGAACTTCCCTGAAGCTTTCTTT	CASSLSNFPEAFF
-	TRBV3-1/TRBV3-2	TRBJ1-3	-	TGTGCCAGCACTACCGACTCGGGGGCTGGAAACACCATATATTTT	CASTTDSGAGNTIYF
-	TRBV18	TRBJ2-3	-	TGTGCCAGCTCACCACCCTGGTTTTCTGGCCAGGATACGCAGTATTTT	CASSPPWFSGQDTQYF
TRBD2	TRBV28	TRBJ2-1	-	TGTGCCAGCAGTGCTATCCTCGGGACTAGCGGGAGCTCCTACAATGAGCAGTTCTTC	CASSAILGTSGSSYNEQFF
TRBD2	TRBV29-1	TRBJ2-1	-	TGCAGCGTTTCACCGATGACGAGCGGGAGGGCCGTCGGTGAGCAGTTCTTC	CSVSPMTSGRAVGEQFF
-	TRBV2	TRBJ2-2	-	TGTGCCAGCAGTGGATCGGGGAGTAACACCGGGGAGCTGTTTTTT	CASSGSGSNTGELFF
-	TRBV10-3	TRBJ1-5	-	TGTGCCATCAGTGAGGGCTCGAATCAGCCCCAGCATTTT	CAISEGSNQPQHF
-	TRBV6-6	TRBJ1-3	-	TGTGCCAGCGGATTAGGGAGGGGGGCTGGAAACACCATATATTTT	CASGLGRGAGNTIYF
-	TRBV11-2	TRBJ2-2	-	TGTGCCAGCAGCTTAGACCAGTTCGGGGAGCTGTTTTTT	CASSLDQFGELFF
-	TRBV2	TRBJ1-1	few	TGTGCCAGCAGTGTCTCCAGGGAAGCTTTCTTT	CASSVSREAFF
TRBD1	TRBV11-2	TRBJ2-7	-	TGTGCCAGCAGCCCATGGACAGGGGGGATTCGAGAGCAGTACTTC	CASSPWTGGIREQYF
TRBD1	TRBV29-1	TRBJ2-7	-	TGCAGCGTTGGCCCAGGGGGCGAGCAGTACTTC	CSVGPGGEQYF